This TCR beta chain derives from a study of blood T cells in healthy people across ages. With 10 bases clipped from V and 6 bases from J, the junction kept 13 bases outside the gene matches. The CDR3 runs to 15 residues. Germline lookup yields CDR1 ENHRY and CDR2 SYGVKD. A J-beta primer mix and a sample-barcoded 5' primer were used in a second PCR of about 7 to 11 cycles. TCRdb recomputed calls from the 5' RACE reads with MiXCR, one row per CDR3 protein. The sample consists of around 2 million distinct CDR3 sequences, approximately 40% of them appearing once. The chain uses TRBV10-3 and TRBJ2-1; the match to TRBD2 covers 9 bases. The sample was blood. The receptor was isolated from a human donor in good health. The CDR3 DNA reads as TGTGCCACCCTGGGGAGTAGCGGGGGATTCAATGAGCAGTTCTTC. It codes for CATLGSSGGFNEQFF.